Below, one TCR beta chain is given with its context. This entry comes from a study of blood T cell repertoires in COVID-19. Study-level background: Specimens from acute and convalescent COVID-19 originated in the United States, Italy and Spain. PBMCs, B-cell-depleted T cells, or T cells provided the cDNA or gDNA that made up the material.

Authors' processing steps: Reference gene primers were amplified, and this amplification served to estimate nucleated cell counts. Using immunoSEQ multiplex PCR, the repertoire was profiled, and TCRdb retains in-frame clones only, with some absent. The V and J calls and clone size are taken from that table; D and trimming were inferred from the DNA. Found here are about 250,000 clones, 83% of them singletons; the top ten hold less than 6.5%. Deletions cut 2 bases from V and 1 base from J, with 11 bases between. Germline V gene data show CDR1 as LGHDT and CDR2 as YNNKEL (reference sequence). This CDR3 comprises 16 residues.

The sequencing input was peripheral blood. This receptor was identified in a human donor in a cohort sampled during active COVID-19. The chain uses TRBV3-1 (or the pseudogene TRBV3-2) and TRBJ2-2; a weak D match, TRBD1 (6 bases). The CDR3 DNA reads as TGTGCCAGCAGCCAAATGAGACAGGTGAACACCGGGGAGCTGTTTTTT. Translation gives CASSQMRQVNTGELFF.